These 13 T cell receptor beta chains came from one sample sequenced in a study of shared clonotypes between healthy human individuals. Produced via immunoSEQ multiplex PCR; TCRdb's table is partial and in-frame only. The data show over 750,000 clones, 90% to 97% seen once. CD45RO-negative cells were positively selected for CCR7, leaving out terminally differentiated effector memory CD45RA+ cells. The sequenced sample was naive CD8+ T cells sorted from blood. Every receptor here comes from a man aged 25-45 years in good health.

The V call is TRBV28, the J call TRBJ2-7; D possibly corresponds to TRBD2 (5 bases). Between the trimmed V and J ends, which lost 3 bases and 1 base, there was a span of 13 bases. This CDR3 comprises 15 residues. The V gene's germline CDR1 is MDHEN and CDR2 SYDVKM. CDR3 sequence: CASSFEGALSYEQYF. The CDR3 DNA is TGTGCCAGCAGTTTTGAGGGAGCTCTTTCCTACGAGCAGTACTTC.

The chain is built from TRBV9 and TRBJ2-5; D gene uncertain. This CDR3 spans 12 amino acids. V was clipped by 4 bases and J by 2 bases, with 6 bases between them. Germline assignment: CDR1 SGDLS and CDR2 YYNGEE. CDR3 residues: CASSSFQETQYF. The DNA of the CDR3 is TGTGCCAGCAGCTCTTTTCAAGAGACCCAGTACTTC.

This clone showed up just once. The genes are TRBV7-9 and TRBJ2-2; no firm D call. The germline V gene has CDR1 SEHNR and CDR2 FQNEAQ (reference sequence). The CDR3 consists of 12 residues. Trimming pared 7 bases from V and 7 bases from J, leaving 10 bases between. Written as DNA, the CDR3 is TGTGCCAGCACCACGGAGATCGGGGAGCTGTTTTTT. This translates into CASTTEIGELFF.

The chain joins TRBV30 to TRBJ2-1; 9 bases map to TRBD2. Unmatched junction bases numbered 2, after V lost 4 bases and J lost 4 bases. The CDR3 has 13 residues. In germline, CDR1 is GTSNPN, CDR2 SVGIG (reference sequence). The CDR3, as DNA: TGTGCCTGGATGGCGGGAGGGTACAATGAGCAGTTCTTC. Its translation is CAWMAGGYNEQFF.

The rearrangement uses TRBV30 and TRBJ2-1; 9 bases map to TRBD1. Germline lookup yields CDR1 GTSNPN and CDR2 SVGIG (reference sequence). V gave up 2 bases and J gave up 3 bases; unmatched junction bases: 8. This CDR3 region has 16 residues. The CDR3 is CAWSPKGGQGYNEQFF. The CDR3, as DNA: TGTGCCTGGAGTCCTAAGGGGGGACAGGGCTACAATGAGCAGTTCTTC.

V usage is TRBV4-1 and J usage is TRBJ1-5; D uncertain. The CDR3 runs to 17 residues. In germline, CDR1 is MGHRA, CDR2 YSYEKL. The germline V and J ends were trimmed by 4 bases and 0 bases, with 16 bases remaining between them. CDR3 DNA: TGCGCCAGCAGCCCGAGGACCAGGCGGGATAGCAATCAGCCCCAGCATTTT. Protein sequence: CASSPRTRRDSNQPQHF.

V is TRBV7-9 and J is TRBJ1-2; D is perhaps TRBD1 (6 bases). Per germline, CDR1 SEHNR and CDR2 FQNEAQ (reference sequence). The CDR3 is made up of 14 amino acids. V lost 5 bases, J lost 4 bases, and 14 bases lay in between. Written as DNA, the CDR3 is TGTGCCAGCAGCATAGTCGGGGGCCTCTATGGCTACACCTTC. Translated: CASSIVGGLYGYTF.

The chain recombines TRBV5-1 with TRBJ1-2; D is unclear. V was clipped by 1 base and J by 11 bases, with 12 bases between them. This CDR3 is built from 12 residues. Germline V gene lookup returns CDR1 SGHRS and CDR2 YFSETQ. The CDR3 protein is CASSLFGGKYTF. CDR3 coding DNA: TGCGCCAGCAGCTTGTTTGGAGGGAAGTACACCTTC.

This clone appeared once. The chain couples TRBV5-1 to TRBJ2-3, with 15 nucleotides matching TRBD2. Germline CDR1 SGHRS, CDR2 YFSETQ. The junction had 8 bases not matched to a gene; V was cut back by 3 bases and J by 9 bases. The CDR3 contains 16 residues. The CDR3 bases are TGCGCCAGCAGCTCACTCGAGGGACTAGCGGGAGGAACGCAGTATTTT. This encodes CASSSLEGLAGGTQYF.

The chain joins TRBV29-1 to TRBJ2-7; maybe TRBD1 (6 bases). V was shortened by 5 bases and J by 5 bases, with 13 bases between the two germline ends. This CDR3 is 12 amino acids long. The germline V gene encodes CDR1 SQVTM and CDR2 ANQGSEA. The CDR3 DNA sequence: TGCAGCGTTACCTCAGGGGAAGACGAGCAGTACTTC. It is translated as CSVTSGEDEQYF.

The chain has TRBV15 and TRBJ1-4; D is possibly TRBD1 (5 bases). Trimming stripped 0 bases from V and 11 bases from J, with 22 bases between. Germline CDR1 LNHNV, CDR2 YYDKDF (reference sequence). The CDR3 length is 17 residues. This chain's CDR3 is CATSRDQGGYRNRKLFF. In DNA, the CDR3 is TGTGCCACCAGCAGAGACCAGGGAGGCTACCGAAATAGGAAACTGTTTTTT.

This clone appeared once. This rearrangement joins TRBV7-9 to TRBJ2-7, with 7 bases aligning to TRBD1. Germline CDR1 reads SEHNR; CDR2 reads FQNEAQ (reference sequence). J lost 2 bases, V lost 5 bases, and 9 bases had no gene match. The CDR3 sequence is 15 residues long. The CDR3 sequence is CASSPARQGAYEQYF. The CDR3 bases are TGTGCCAGCAGCCCAGCCCGACAGGGTGCCTACGAGCAGTACTTC.

The rearrangement uses TRBV6-1 and TRBJ2-7, with D possibly matching TRBD2 (5 bases). Trimming pared 11 bases from V and 3 bases from J, leaving 14 bases between. The CDR3 length is 12 residues. The germline CDR1 and CDR2 sequences are MNHNS and SASEGT. This CDR3 is CASYDYLYEQYF. CDR3 nucleotides: TGTGCCTCATACGACTACCTCTACGAGCAGTACTTC.